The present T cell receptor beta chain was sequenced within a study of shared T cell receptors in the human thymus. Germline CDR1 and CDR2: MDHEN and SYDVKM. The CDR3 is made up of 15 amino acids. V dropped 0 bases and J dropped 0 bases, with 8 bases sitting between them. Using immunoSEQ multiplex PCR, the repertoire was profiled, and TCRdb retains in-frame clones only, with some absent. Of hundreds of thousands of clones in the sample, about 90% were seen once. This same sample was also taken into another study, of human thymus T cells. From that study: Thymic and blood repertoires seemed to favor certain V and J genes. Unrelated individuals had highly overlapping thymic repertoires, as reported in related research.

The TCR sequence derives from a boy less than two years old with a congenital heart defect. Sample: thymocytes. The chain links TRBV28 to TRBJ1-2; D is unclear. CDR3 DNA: TGTGCCAGCAGTTTATGGAGGGTAGCTAACTATGGCTACACCTTC. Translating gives CASSLWRVANYGYTF.